This T cell receptor (beta chain) was profiled in a study of cytomegalovirus exposure and HLA in healthy donors. Study-wide results and limits: Later genetic work tied a missense DCLRE1C variant to beta-chain V and J trimming. Later analysis identified several of the most significant clusters that appeared linked to common viral pathogens.

At the time of sampling, donors were nominally healthy, though unrecorded immune exposures were likely. Concerning this clone itself: Its antigen is undetermined.

Primers included in the PCR were 60 Vbeta and 13 Jbeta primers. The data were produced by immunoSEQ multiplex PCR, yet TCRdb's version contains in-frame clones alone and is incomplete. The table includes approximately 200,000 clones, 79% detected once. The CDR3 has 15 residues. The V gene lost 6 bases and the J gene lost 3 bases, with 17 bases spanning the gap. Germline assignment: CDR1 MDHEN and CDR2 SYDVKM. The gene calls are TRBV28 and TRBJ1-1; the D gene is possibly TRBD1 (6 bases). The clonotype originates from a woman under 30 in good health and CMV-seronegative. The sequenced sample was PBMCs. CDR3 in amino acids: CASRNRGGEYTEAFF. Here the CDR3 DNA reads TGTGCCAGCAGGAATAGAGGGGGGGAGTACACTGAAGCTTTCTTT.